These T cell receptor beta chains were read from a single sample in a study of long-term antiretroviral therapy in people with HIV. Generated by immunoSEQ multiplex PCR, the TCRdb table keeps only in-frame clones and is missing some. The repertoire includes approximately 26,000 clones, about nine tenths of them detected once, and less than 5% sits in the top ten. Source: unsorted PBMCs, taken 3.1 years after starting antiretroviral therapy. The receptors shown here come from a young man with HIV. Each CDR3 is given with its conserved first and last residue. D genes are given only for firm matches. Clone size appears in some rows only: once, few, many, or a class for an expanded clone.

j_call	d_call	clone_size	v_call	cdr3_aa	cdr3_nt
TRBJ2-7	.	.	TRBV7-9	CASSPSWGDDEQYF	TGTGCCAGCAGCCCTAGCTGGGGTGACGACGAGCAGTACTTC
TRBJ2-2	.	.	TRBV13	CASSQGAGWSGELFF	TGTGCCAGCAGCCAAGGGGCGGGGTGGTCCGGGGAGCTGTTTTTT
TRBJ2-1	.	.	TRBV7-7	CASSYDAYNEQFF	TGTGCTAGCAGCTATGACGCCTACAATGAGCAGTTCTTC
TRBJ1-4	.	.	TRBV18	CASSPARDGVYEKLFF	TGTGCCAGCTCACCCGCTAGGGACGGTGTGTATGAAAAACTGTTTTTT
TRBJ2-1	.	.	TRBV19	CASRAGDIGSYNEQFF	TGTGCCAGTAGGGCAGGGGACATAGGCTCCTACAATGAGCAGTTCTTC
TRBJ2-7	.	.	TRBV27	CASSFSGVSSYEQYF	TGTGCCAGCAGTTTTTCCGGGGTTAGCTCCTACGAGCAGTACTTC
TRBJ2-7	TRBD1	.	TRBV6-5	CASSYPGTGGGRRQYF	TGTGCCAGCAGTTACCCGGGGACAGGGGGCGGGAGGCGGCAGTACTTC
TRBJ2-6	TRBD2	.	TRBV5-4	CASGAGGPPGANVLTF	TGTGCCAGTGGGGCGGGGGGCCCCCCTGGGGCCAACGTCCTGACTTTC
TRBJ1-2	.	.	TRBV6-4	CASRPRTGVGGYTF	TGTGCCAGCAGACCCCGGACGGGGGTTGGTGGCTACACCTTC
TRBJ2-3	.	.	TRBV5-1	CASRVQGDTQYF	TGCGCCAGCCGCGTCCAGGGAGATACGCAGTATTTT
TRBJ2-3	.	.	TRBV1	CTSSQRTSGWNTQYF	TGCACCAGCAGTCAGAGGACTAGCGGGTGGAATACGCAGTATTTT
TRBJ1-2	.	.	TRBV7-9	CASSSPRNYGYTF	TGTGCCAGCAGCTCCCCAAGAAACTATGGCTACACCTTC
TRBJ1-2	.	.	TRBV7-8	CASSLAPTGGYGYTF	TGTGCCAGCAGCTTAGCGCCCACAGGCGGCTATGGCTACACCTTC
TRBJ2-1	.	once	TRBV7-8	CASSSPTGIPWNEQFF	TGTGCCAGCAGCTCCCCTACAGGGATCCCGTGGAATGAGCAGTTCTTC
TRBJ1-1	TRBD1	.	TRBV4-2	CASSYNRGIMNTEAFF	TGTGCCAGCAGCTACAACAGGGGAATAATGAACACTGAAGCTTTCTTT
TRBJ1-6	.	.	TRBV7-8	CASSLDRDSPLHF	TGTGCCAGCAGCTTAGACCGCGATTCACCCCTCCACTTT
TRBJ1-1	.	.	TRBV27	CASSLKTRGVTEAFF	TGTGCCAGCAGTTTAAAGACGCGCGGGGTAACTGAAGCTTTCTTT
TRBJ2-3	.	.	TRBV30	CAWSVLGANTDTQYF	TGTGCCTGGAGTGTACTCGGAGCGAACACAGATACGCAGTATTTT
TRBJ2-5	.	.	TRBV10-3	CAISGTRFEETQYF	TGTGCCATCAGCGGCACACGATTTGAGGAGACCCAGTACTTC
TRBJ2-7	TRBD2	.	TRBV7-6	CASSPQTSGSWHYEQYF	TGTGCCAGCAGCCCTCAAACTAGCGGGAGTTGGCACTACGAGCAGTACTTC
TRBJ1-5	.	once	TRBV19	CASSILGRDNQPQHF	TGTGCCAGTAGTATACTAGGACGGGACAATCAGCCCCAGCATTTT
TRBJ1-5	.	.	TRBV7-2	CASSPRQGNQPQHF	TGTGCCAGCAGCCCTAGACAGGGCAATCAGCCCCAGCATTTT
TRBJ2-1	TRBD1	.	TRBV13	CASSPGTGGNEQFF	TGTGCCAGCAGCCCAGGGACAGGGGGCAATGAGCAGTTCTTC
TRBJ2-7	.	.	TRBV13	CASSLGISYEQYF	TGTGCCAGCAGCCTAGGGATCTCCTACGAGCAGTACTTC
TRBJ2-5	.	.	TRBV4-3	CASSQGGIRETQYF	TGCGCCAGCAGCCAAGGGGGGATTCGGGAGACCCAGTACTTC
TRBJ1-4	.	.	TRBV7-9	CASSLGGGDEKLFF	TGTGCCAGCAGCTTAGGGGGTGGGGATGAAAAACTGTTTTTT
TRBJ1-3	.	.	TRBV11-2	CASSPQGTVHTIYF	TGTGCCAGCAGCCCGCAGGGGACCGTACACACCATATATTTT
TRBJ1-2	TRBD1	.	TRBV2	CASTPGQGLIYGYTF	TGTGCCAGCACCCCGGGACAGGGCCTGATCTATGGCTACACCTTC
TRBJ2-7	.	few	TRBV18	CASSPLQLGSLEQYF	TGTGCCAGCTCACCACTACAGTTAGGGTCCCTCGAGCAGTACTTC
TRBJ1-2	.	.	TRBV19	CASSTQSGYTF	TGTGCCAGTAGTACACAGAGTGGCTACACCTTC
TRBJ1-1	.	.	TRBV18	CASSPGGNTEAFF	TGTGCCAGCTCGCCAGGTGGTAACACTGAAGCTTTCTTT
TRBJ2-3	TRBD2	.	TRBV10-3	CAMTSGWTDTQYF	TGTGCCATGACTAGCGGGTGGACAGATACGCAGTATTTT
TRBJ1-5	.	.	TRBV4-1	CASSQGLPHSPQHF	TGCGCCAGCAGCCAAGGCCTCCCTCACTCACCCCAGCATTTT
TRBJ1-1	.	.	TRBV27	CASSLEAGQNTEAFF	TGTGCCAGCAGTTTAGAGGCGGGGCAGAACACTGAAGCTTTCTTT
TRBJ1-4	.	.	TRBV25-1	CASSGDHEKLFF	TGTGCCAGCAGTGGGGATCATGAAAAACTGTTTTTT
TRBJ1-2	.	.	TRBV13	CASSLGPILLGYTF	TGTGCCAGCAGCTTGGGACCCATCCTCTTGGGCTACACCTTC
TRBJ1-2	TRBD1	.	TRBV5-8	CASSPGGLDGYTF	TGTGCCAGCAGCCCAGGGGGCCTGGATGGCTACACCTTC
TRBJ1-2	.	.	TRBV4-3	CASSPMLLIYGYTF	TGCGCCAGCAGCCCTATGTTGTTAATCTATGGCTACACCTTC
TRBJ2-2	.	.	TRBV19	CASSTSGGSTGELFF	TGTGCCAGTAGTACGTCCGGGGGCAGCACCGGGGAGCTGTTTTTT
TRBJ2-3	.	.	TRBV21-1	CASSKAVAGGRTDTQYF	TGTGCCAGCAGCAAAGCGGTAGCGGGGGGGCGTACAGATACGCAGTATTTT
TRBJ2-2	.	once	TRBV9	CASSVMAGTNTGELFF	TGTGCCAGCAGCGTAATGGCGGGGACGAACACCGGGGAGCTGTTTTTT